The clone carrying this TCR beta chain came up a few times. Its antigen is unknown. It was with 60 Vbeta and 13 Jbeta primers that the PCR ran. Profiled with immunoSEQ multiplex PCR; TCRdb holds only in-frame clones, not every one. The sample includes 95,000 to 150,000 clones, over 75% seen only once; the top ten take about 3.9%. The CDR3 is 16 amino acids. V was pared by 7 bases and J by 4 bases, with 13 bases of the junction left unmatched. In germline, CDR1 is SGHTA, CDR2 FQGNSA. The entry originates in a study of cytomegalovirus exposure and HLA in healthy donors. Points from the study as a whole: Available immune exposure information covered CMV serostatus only. What TCR beta sequences reportedly achieved was accurate prediction of HLA-A and HLA-B alleles in most subjects.

Sample: PBMCs. The clonotype originates from a human donor in good health. This rearrangement joins TRBV7-2 to TRBJ2-7; TRBD1 matches at 10 bases. The CDR3 nucleotides are TGTGCCAGCAAGAGGAGGGCGGGACAGGGGACGTACGAGCAGTACTTC. The encoded protein is CASKRRAGQGTYEQYF.